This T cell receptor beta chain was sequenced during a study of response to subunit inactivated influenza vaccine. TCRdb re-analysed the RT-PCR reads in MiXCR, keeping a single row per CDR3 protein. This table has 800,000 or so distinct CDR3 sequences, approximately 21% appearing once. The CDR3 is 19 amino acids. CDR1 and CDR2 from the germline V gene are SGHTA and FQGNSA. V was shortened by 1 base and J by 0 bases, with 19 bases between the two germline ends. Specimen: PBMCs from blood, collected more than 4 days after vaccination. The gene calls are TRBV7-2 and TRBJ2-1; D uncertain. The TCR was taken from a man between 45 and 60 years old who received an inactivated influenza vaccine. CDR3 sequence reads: CASSLGYILGNFSYNEQFF. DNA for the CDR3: TGTGCCAGCAGCTTAGGCTATATTTTAGGGAACTTCTCCTACAATGAGCAGTTCTTC.